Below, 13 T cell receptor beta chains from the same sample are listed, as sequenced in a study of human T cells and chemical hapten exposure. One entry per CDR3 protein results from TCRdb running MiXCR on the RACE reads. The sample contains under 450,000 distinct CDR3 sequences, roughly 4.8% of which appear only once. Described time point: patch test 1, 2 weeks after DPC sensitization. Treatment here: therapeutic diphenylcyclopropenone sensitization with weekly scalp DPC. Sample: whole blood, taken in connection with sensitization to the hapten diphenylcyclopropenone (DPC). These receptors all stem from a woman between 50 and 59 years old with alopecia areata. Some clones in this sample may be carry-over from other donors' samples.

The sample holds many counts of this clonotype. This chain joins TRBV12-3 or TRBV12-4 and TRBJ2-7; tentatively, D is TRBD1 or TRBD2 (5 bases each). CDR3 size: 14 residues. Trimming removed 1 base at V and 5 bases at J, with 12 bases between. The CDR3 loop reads CASSLVGVRNEQYF. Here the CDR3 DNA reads TGTGCCAGCAGTTTAGTGGGGGTAAGGAACGAGCAGTACTTC.

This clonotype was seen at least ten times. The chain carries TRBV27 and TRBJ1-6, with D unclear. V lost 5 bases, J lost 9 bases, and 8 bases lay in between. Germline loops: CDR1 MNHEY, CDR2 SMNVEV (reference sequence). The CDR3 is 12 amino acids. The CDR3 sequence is CASSPHGSPLHF. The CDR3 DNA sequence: TGTGCCAGCAGTCCCCACGGTTCACCCCTCCACTTT.

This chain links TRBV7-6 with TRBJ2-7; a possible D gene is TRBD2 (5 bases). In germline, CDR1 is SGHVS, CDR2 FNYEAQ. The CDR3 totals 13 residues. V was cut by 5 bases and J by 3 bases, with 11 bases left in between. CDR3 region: CASSPGIFYEQYF. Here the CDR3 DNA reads TGTGCCAGCAGCCCGGGGATTTTCTACGAGCAGTACTTC.

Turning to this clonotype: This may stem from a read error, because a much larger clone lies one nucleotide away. CDR3 sequence reads: CASSGAQGDEQFF. Here the CDR3 DNA reads TGTGCCAGCAGCGGGGCCCAAGGGGATGAGCAGTTCTTC. The chain joins TRBV9 to TRBJ2-1; D perhaps matches TRBD1 (5 bases). V shed 3 bases and J shed 8 bases, with 12 bases lying between them. Germline CDR1 SGDLS, CDR2 YYNGEE. CDR3 length equals 13 residues.

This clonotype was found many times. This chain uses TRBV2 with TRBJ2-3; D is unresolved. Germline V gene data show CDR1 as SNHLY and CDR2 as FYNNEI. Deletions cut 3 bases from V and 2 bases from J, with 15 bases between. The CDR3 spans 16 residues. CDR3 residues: CASSERVRATTDTQYF. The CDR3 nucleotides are TGTGCCAGCAGTGAGAGAGTCAGAGCTACCACAGATACGCAGTATTTT.

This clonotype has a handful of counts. In DNA, the CDR3 is TGTGCCAGCAGCTTAGCGGGGACAGGCCCCCACAATGAGCAGTTCTTC. Amino acid sequence: CASSLAGTGPHNEQFF. V gene TRBV13 combines with J gene TRBJ2-1; 8 nucleotides line up with TRBD1. Germline V gene data show CDR1 as PRHDT and CDR2 as FYEKMQ (reference sequence). This CDR3 spans 16 amino acids. V shed 1 base and J 5 bases; nucleotides not matched to a gene: 7.

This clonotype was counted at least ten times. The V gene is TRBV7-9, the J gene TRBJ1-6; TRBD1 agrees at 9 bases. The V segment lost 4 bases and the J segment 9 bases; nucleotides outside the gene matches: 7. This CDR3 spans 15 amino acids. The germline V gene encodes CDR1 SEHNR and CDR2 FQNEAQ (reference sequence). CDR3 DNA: TGTGCCAGCAGCTCTACGACAGGGGGAACTTCACCCCTCCACTTT. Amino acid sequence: CASSSTTGGTSPLHF.

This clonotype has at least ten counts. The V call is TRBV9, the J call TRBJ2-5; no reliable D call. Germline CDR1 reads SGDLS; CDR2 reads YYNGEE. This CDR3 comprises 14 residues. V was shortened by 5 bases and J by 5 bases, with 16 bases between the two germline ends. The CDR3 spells CASSDIPTRETQYF. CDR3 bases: TGTGCCAGCAGTGACATCCCCACGAGGGAGACCCAGTACTTC.

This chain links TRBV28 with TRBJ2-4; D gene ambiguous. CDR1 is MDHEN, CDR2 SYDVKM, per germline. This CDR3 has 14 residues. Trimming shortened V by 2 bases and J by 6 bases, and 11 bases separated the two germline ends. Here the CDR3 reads CASSLRHLGNIQYF. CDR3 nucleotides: TGTGCCAGCAGTTTAAGACACCTGGGAAACATTCAGTACTTC.

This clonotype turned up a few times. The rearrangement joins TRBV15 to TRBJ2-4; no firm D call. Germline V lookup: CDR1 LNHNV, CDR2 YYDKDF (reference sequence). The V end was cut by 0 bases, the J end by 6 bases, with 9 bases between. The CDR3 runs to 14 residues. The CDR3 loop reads CATSRDLVTNIQYF. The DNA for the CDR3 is TGTGCCACCAGCAGAGATTTAGTTACAAACATTCAGTACTTC.

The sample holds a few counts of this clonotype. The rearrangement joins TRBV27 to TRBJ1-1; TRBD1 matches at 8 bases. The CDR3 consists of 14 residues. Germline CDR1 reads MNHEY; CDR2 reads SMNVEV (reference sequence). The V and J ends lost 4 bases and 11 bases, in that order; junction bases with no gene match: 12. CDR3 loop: CASSYGQGVGWAFF. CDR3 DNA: TGTGCCAGCAGTTATGGACAGGGCGTAGGTTGGGCTTTCTTT.

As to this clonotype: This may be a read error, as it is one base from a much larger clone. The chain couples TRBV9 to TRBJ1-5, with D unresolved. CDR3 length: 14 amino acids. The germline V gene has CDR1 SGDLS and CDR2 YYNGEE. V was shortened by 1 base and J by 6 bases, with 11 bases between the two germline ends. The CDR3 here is CASSVTGVVQPQHF. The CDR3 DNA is TGTGCCAGCAGCGTAACCGGGGTAGTTCAGCCCCAGCATTTT. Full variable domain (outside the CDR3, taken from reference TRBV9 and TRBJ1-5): DSGVTQTPKHLITATGQRVTLRCSPRSGDLSVYWYQQSLDQGLQFLIQYYNGEERAKGNILERFSAQQFPDLHSELNLSSLELGDSALYFCASSVTGVVQPQHFGDGTRLSIL.

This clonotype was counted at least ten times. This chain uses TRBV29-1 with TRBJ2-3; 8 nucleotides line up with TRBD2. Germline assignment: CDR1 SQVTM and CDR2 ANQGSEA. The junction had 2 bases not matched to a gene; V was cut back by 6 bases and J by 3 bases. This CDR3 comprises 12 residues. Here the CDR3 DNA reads TGCAGCGTAGCGGGAGATACAGATACGCAGTATTTT. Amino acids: CSVAGDTDTQYF.